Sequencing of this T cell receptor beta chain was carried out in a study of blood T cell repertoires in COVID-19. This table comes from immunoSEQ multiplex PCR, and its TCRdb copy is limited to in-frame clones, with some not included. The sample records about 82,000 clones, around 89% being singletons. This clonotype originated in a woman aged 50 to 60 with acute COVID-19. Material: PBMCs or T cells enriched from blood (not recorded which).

This CDR3 reads CASRETRGNANTGELFF. Written as DNA, the CDR3 is TGTGCCAGCAGAGAAACCAGGGGGAACGCGAACACCGGGGAGCTGTTTTTT. The chain links TRBV2 to TRBJ2-2; the match to TRBD1 covers 7 bases. The CDR3 totals 17 residues. Looked up from germline, CDR1 is SNHLY and CDR2 is FYNNEI. J was trimmed by 0 bases and V by 6 bases; bases with no gene match: 10.